This T cell receptor beta chain is drawn from a study of blood T cell repertoires in COVID-19. On the study more broadly: Some COVID-19 samples were acute and others convalescent; all came from the United States, Italy and Spain. T cells, B-cell-depleted T cells, or PBMCs supplied cDNA or gDNA.

The protocol was immunoSEQ multiplex PCR, while the TCRdb copy is restricted to in-frame clones and leaves out a portion. The repertoire holds fewer than 200,000 clones, about 85% seen once, with under 30% in the top ten. This CDR3 is built from 11 residues. CDR1 SQVTM and CDR2 ANQGSEA come from the germline V gene. Trimming removed 3 bases from V and 6 bases from J, with 8 bases in between. This receptor was obtained from a man between 60 and 75 years old with acute or convalescent COVID-19. The sample consisted of peripheral blood. The chain carries TRBV29-1 and TRBJ1-1, with D perhaps matching TRBD1 (5 bases). CDR3 in amino acids: CSVEGGAEAFF. As DNA, the CDR3 is TGCAGCGTTGAGGGGGGGGCTGAAGCTTTCTTT. The full variable domain, its missing parts supplied by reference TRBV29-1 and TRBJ1-1, is SAVISQKPSRDICQRGTSLTIQCQVDSQVTMMFWYRQQPGQSLTLIATANQGSEATYESGFVIDKFPISRPNLTFSTLTVSNMSPEDSSIYLCSVEGGAEAFFGQGTRLTVV.